This entry describes one T cell receptor (beta chain). Its matching antigen is unknown. This sample was taken from a study of the immune and genomic landscape of osteosarcoma. Study results and limitations: Productive clonality stayed low overall, though C3 exceeded C1.

Primary, local recurrence and metastasis osteosarcoma tumors were taken after treatment from poor-prognosis patients. Assay: immunoSEQ multiplex PCR; the TCRdb copy retains only in-frame clones and omits some. The data show approximately 5,900 clones, 65% to 80% seen once. V lost 2 bases and J lost 2, with 7 bases in between. Germline CDR1 SGHTA, CDR2 FQGNSA. This CDR3 region has 14 residues. The TCR comes from a human donor with osteosarcoma. The sample was osteosarcoma tumor tissue from the lung. The V call is TRBV7-2, the J call TRBJ2-1; no clear D. DNA for the CDR3: TGTGCCAGCAGCTTAATACCGCCCTACAATGAGCAGTTCTTC. Residues: CASSLIPPYNEQFF.